The clone carrying this T cell receptor beta chain was recorded many times. Its matching antigen is unknown. This CDR3 spans 14 amino acids. Trimming stripped 4 bases from V and 5 bases from J, with 12 bases between. Germline CDR1 reads LGHDT; CDR2 reads YNNKEL (reference sequence). This record comes from a study of T cells after yellow fever vaccination. Study overall: Fractions of limited cellularity were prepared by means of SMART-Seq v4 Ultra Low Input. Study-level points and caveats: Among primary-vaccination clones, most reappeared after the booster, at approximately 97% for CD4 and under 90% for CD8.

One entry per CDR3 protein results from TCRdb running MiXCR on the 5' RACE reads. The table lists 250,000 to 350,000 distinct CDR3 sequences, less than 9.5% of them singletons, with about 3% in the top ten. The rearrangement links TRBV3-1 to TRBJ2-1; TRBD1 is a possible D gene (6 bases). The receptor's source is a man between 18 and 35 years old who received the YFV17D yellow fever vaccine. The source material was CD4+ T cells sorted from PBMCs, sampled 5 days after the yellow fever booster vaccination. The CDR3 DNA follows: TGTGCCAGCAGCCTGTGGGGGCCCAACAATGAGCAGTTCTTC. Translated: CASSLWGPNNEQFF.